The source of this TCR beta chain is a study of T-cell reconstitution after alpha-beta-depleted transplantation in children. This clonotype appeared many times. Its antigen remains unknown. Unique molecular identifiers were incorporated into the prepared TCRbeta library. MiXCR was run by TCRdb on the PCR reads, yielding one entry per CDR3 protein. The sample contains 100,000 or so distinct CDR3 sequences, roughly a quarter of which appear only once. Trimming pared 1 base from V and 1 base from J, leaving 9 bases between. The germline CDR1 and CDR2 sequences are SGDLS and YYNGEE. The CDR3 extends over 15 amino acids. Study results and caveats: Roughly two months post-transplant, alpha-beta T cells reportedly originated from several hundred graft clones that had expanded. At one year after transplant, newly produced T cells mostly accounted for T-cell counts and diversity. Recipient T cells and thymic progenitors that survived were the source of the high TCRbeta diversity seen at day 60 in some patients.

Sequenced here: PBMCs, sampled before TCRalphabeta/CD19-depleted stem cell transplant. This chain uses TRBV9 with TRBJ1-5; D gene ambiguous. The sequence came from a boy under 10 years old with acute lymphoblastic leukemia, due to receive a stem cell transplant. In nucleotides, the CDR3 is TGTGCCAGCAGCGTATCCGGGGAAAGCAATCAGCCCCAGCATTTT. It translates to CASSVSGESNQPQHF.